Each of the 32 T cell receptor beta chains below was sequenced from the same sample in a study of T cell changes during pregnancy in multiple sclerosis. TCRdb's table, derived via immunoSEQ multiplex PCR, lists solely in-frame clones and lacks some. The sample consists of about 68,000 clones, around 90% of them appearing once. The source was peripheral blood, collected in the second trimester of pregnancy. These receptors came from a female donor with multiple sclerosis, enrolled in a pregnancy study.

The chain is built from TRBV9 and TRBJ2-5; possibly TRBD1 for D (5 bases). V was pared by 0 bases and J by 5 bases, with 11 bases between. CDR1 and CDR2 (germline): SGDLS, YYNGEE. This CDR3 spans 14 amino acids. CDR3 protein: CASSVGQPGETQYF. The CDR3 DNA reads TGTGCCAGCAGCGTAGGCCAGCCAGGGGAGACCCAGTACTTC.

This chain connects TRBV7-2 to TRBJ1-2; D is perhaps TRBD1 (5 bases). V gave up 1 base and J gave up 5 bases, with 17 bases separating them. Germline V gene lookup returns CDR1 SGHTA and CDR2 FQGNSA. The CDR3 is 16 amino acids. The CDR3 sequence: CASSLVGGTLGYGYTF. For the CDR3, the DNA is TGTGCCAGCAGCTTAGTGGGGGGAACCCTGGGGTATGGCTACACCTTC.

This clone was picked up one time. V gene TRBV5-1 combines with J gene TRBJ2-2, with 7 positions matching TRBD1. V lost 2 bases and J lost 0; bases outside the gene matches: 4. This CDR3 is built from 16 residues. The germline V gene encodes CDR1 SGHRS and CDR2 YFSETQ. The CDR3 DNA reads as TGCGCCAGCAGCTTTTTCAGGGGGACGAACACCGGGGAGCTGTTTTTT. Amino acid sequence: CASSFFRGTNTGELFF.

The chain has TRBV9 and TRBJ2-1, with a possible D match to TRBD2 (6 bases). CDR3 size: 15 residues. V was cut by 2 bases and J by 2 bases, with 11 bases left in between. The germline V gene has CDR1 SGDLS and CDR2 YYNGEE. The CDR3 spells CASSVGTPAYNEQFF. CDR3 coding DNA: TGTGCCAGCAGCGTCGGGACTCCTGCCTACAATGAGCAGTTCTTC.

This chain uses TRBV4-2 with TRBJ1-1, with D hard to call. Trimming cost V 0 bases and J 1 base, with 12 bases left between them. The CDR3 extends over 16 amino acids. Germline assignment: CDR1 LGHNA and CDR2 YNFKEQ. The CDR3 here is CASSQDLVNGNTEAFF. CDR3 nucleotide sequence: TGTGCCAGCAGCCAAGATCTTGTGAACGGGAACACTGAAGCTTTCTTT.

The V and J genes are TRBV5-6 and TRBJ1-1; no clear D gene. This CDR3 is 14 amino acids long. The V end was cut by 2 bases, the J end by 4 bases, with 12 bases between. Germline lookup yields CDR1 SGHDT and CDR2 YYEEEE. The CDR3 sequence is CASSLRGLVTEAFF. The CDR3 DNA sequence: TGTGCCAGCAGCTTACGAGGGTTGGTCACTGAAGCTTTCTTT.

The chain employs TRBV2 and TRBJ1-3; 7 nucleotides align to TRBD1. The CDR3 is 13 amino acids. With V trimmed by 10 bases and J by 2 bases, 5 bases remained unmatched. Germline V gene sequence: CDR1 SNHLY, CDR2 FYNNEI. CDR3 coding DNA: TGTGCCACCCCAACAGGGGCTGGAAACACCATATATTTT. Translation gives CATPTGAGNTIYF.

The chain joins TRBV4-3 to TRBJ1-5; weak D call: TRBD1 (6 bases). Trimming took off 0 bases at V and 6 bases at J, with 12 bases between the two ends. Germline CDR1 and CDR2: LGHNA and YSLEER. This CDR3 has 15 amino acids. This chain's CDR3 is CASSQDGQSFQPQHF. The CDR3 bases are TGCGCCAGCAGCCAAGATGGACAGAGTTTTCAGCCCCAGCATTTT.

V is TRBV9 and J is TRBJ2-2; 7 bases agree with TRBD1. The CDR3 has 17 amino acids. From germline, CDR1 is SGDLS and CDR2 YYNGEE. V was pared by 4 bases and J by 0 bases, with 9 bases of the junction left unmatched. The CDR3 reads CASSTRDRAPNTGELFF. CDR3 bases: TGTGCCAGCAGCACTCGCGACAGGGCCCCGAACACCGGGGAGCTGTTTTTT.

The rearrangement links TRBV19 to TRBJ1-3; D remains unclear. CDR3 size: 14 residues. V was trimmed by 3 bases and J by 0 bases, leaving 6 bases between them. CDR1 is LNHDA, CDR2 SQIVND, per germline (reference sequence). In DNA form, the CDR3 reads TGTGCCAGTAGTATCAGTAACTCTGGAAACACCATATATTTT. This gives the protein CASSISNSGNTIYF.

CDR3 sequence reads: CASSPATGGLETQYF. The CDR3 region has the DNA TGTGCCAGCTCACCAGCGACAGGGGGCTTAGAGACCCAGTACTTC. The rearrangement links TRBV18 to TRBJ2-5; 10 bases align to TRBD1. CDR1 is KGHSH and CDR2 is LQKENI in the germline V gene. The CDR3 contains 15 residues. With V trimmed by 2 bases and J by 4 bases, 4 bases remained unmatched.

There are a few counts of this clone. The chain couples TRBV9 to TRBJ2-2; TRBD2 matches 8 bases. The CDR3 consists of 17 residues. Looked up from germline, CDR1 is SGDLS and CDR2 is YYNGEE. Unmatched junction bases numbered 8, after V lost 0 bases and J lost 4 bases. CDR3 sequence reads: CASSVALVAGSTGELFF. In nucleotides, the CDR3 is TGTGCCAGCAGCGTAGCCCTCGTAGCGGGGAGCACCGGGGAGCTGTTTTTT.

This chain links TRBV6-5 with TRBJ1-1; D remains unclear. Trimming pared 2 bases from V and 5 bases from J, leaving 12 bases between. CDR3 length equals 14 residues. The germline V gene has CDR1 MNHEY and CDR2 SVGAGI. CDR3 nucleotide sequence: TGTGCCAGCAGTTACGAAGGAACGGGTACTGAAGCTTTCTTT. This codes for CASSYEGTGTEAFF.

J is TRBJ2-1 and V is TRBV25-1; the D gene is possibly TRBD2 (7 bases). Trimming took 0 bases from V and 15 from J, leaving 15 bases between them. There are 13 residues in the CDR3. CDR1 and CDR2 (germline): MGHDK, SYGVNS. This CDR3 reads CASSEYGGARGFF. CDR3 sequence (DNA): TGTGCCAGCAGTGAATATGGGGGGGCCCGGGGGTTCTTC.

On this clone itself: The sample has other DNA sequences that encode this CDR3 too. CDR3 loop: CASSLGQGTEAFF. For the CDR3, the DNA is TGTGCCAGCAGCTTAGGACAGGGGACTGAAGCTTTCTTT. This chain joins TRBV7-2 and TRBJ1-1; 8 bases line up with TRBD1. In germline, CDR1 is SGHTA, CDR2 FQGNSA. V lost 1 base to trimming and J lost 5 bases; unmatched junction nucleotides: 0. CDR3 size: 13 residues.

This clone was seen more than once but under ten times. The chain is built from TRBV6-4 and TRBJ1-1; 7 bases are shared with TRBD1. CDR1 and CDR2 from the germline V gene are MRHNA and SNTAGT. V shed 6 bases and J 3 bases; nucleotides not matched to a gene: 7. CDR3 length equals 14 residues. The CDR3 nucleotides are TGTGCCAGCAGCCCACAACAGGGGCACACTGAAGCTTTCTTT. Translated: CASSPQQGHTEAFF.

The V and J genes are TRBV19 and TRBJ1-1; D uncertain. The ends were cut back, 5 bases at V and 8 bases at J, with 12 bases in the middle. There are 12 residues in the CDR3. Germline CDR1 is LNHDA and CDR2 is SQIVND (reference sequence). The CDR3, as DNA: TGTGCCAGTAGTCTGACCGGGAGGGAAGCTTTCTTT. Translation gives CASSLTGREAFF. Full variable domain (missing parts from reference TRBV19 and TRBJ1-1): DGGITQSPKYLFRKEGQNVTLSCEQNLNHDAMYWYRQDPGQGLRLIYYSQIVNDFQKGDIAEGYSVSREKKESFPLTVTSAQKNPTAFYLCASSLTGREAFFGQGTRLTVV.

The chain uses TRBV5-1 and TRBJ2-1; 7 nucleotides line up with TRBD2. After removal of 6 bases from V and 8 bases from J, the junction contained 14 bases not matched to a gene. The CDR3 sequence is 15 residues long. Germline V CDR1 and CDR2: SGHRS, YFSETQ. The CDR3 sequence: CASTIGGSLVDEQFF. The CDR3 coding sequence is TGCGCCAGCACTATCGGGGGGTCCCTCGTCGATGAGCAGTTCTTC.

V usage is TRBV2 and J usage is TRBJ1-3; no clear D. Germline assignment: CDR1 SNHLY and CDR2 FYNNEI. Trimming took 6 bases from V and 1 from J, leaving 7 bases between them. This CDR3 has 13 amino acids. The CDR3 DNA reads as TGTGCCAGCAGGCTCCAGTCTGGAAACACCATATATTTT. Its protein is CASRLQSGNTIYF.

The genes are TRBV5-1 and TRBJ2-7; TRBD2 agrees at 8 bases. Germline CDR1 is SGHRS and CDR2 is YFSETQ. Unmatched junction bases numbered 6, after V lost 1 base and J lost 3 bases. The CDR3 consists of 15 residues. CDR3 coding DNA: TGCGCCAGCAGCTTGATGAGCGGGGGTAACTACGAGCAGTACTTC. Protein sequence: CASSLMSGGNYEQYF. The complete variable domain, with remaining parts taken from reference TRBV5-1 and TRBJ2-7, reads KAGVTQTPRYLIKTRGQQVTLSCSPISGHRSVSWYQQTPGQGLQFLFEYFSETQRNKGNFPGRFSGRQFSNSRSEMNVSTLELGDSALYLCASSLMSGGNYEQYFGPGTRLTVT.

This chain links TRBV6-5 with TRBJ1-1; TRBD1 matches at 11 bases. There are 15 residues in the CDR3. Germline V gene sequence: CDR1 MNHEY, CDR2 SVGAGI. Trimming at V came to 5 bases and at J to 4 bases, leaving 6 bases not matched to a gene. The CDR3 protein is CASSQGQGVGTEAFF. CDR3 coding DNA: TGTGCCAGCAGTCAGGGACAGGGGGTAGGCACTGAAGCTTTCTTT.

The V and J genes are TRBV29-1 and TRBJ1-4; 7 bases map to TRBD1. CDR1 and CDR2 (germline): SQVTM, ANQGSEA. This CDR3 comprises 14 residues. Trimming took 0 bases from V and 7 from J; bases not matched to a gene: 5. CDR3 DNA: TGCAGCGTTGAAGAGGGGACAGTAGGTGAAAAACTGTTTTTT. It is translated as CSVEEGTVGEKLFF. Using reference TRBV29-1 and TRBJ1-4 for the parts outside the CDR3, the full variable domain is SAVISQKPSRDICQRGTSLTIQCQVDSQVTMMFWYRQQPGQSLTLIATANQGSEATYESGFVIDKFPISRPNLTFSTLTVSNMSPEDSSIYLCSVEEGTVGEKLFFGSGTQLSVL.

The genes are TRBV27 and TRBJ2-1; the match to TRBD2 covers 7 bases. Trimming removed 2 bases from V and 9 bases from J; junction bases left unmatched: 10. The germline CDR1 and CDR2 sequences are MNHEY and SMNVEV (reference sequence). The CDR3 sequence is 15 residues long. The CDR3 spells CASSLRGGGRGEQFF. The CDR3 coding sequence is TGTGCCAGCAGTTTACGTGGGGGGGGAAGGGGTGAGCAGTTCTTC.

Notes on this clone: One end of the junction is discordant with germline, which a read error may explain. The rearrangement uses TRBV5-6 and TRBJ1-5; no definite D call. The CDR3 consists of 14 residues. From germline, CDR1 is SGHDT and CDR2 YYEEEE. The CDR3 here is CASSLEGSTQPQHF. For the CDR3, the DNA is TGTGCCAGCAGCTTGGAAGGTAGCACTCAGCCCCAGCATTTT.

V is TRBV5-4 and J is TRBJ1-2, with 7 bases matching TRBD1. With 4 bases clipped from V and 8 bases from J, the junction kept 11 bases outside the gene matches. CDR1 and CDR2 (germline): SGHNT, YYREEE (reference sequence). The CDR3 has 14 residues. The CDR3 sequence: CASSLTGVQGGYTF. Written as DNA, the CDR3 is TGTGCCAGCAGCCTAACAGGGGTACAGGGGGGCTACACCTTC.

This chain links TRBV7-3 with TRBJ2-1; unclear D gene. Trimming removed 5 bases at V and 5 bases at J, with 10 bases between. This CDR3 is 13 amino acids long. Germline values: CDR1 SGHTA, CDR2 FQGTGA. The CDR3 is CASSIRGDNEQFF. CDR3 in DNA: TGTGCCAGCAGCATTCGAGGAGACAATGAGCAGTTCTTC.

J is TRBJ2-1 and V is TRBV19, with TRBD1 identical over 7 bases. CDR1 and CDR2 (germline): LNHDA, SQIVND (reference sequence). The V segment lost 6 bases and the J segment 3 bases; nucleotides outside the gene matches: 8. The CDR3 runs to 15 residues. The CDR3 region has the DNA TGTGCCAGTAGGAAACAGGGGCTAAACTACAATGAGCAGTTCTTC. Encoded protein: CASRKQGLNYNEQFF.

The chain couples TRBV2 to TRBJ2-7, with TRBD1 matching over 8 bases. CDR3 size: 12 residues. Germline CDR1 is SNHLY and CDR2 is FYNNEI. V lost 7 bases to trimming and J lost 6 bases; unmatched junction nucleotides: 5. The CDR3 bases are TGTGCCAGCACGAACAGGGGGAGCGAGCAGTACTTC. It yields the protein CASTNRGSEQYF.

The CDR3 region is CASVANTEAFF. DNA for the CDR3: TGTGCCAGCGTAGCAAACACTGAAGCTTTCTTT. This chain uses TRBV6-5 with TRBJ1-1; D gene ambiguous. The CDR3 consists of 11 residues. Germline-derived CDR1 and CDR2 are MNHEY and SVGAGI. V lost 8 bases and J 2 bases, leaving 6 bases between the germline ends.

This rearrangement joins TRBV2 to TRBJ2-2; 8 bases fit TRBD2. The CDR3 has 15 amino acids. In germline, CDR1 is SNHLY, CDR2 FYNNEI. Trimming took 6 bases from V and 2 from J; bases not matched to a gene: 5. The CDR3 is CASSPRGANTGELFF. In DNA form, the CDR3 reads TGTGCCAGCAGCCCGCGGGGGGCTAACACCGGGGAGCTGTTTTTT.

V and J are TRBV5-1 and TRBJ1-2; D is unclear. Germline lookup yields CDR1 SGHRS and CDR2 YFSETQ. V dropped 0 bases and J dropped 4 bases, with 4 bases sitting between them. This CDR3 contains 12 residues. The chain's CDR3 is CASSLGGYGYTF. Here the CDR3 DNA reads TGCGCCAGCAGCTTGGGCGGCTATGGCTACACCTTC.

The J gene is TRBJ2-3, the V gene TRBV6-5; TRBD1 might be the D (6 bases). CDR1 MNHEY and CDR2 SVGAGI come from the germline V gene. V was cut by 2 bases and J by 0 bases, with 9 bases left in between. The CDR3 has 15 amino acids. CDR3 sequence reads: CASSYGGVSTDTQYF. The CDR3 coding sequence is TGTGCCAGCAGTTACGGGGGCGTTAGCACAGATACGCAGTATTTT.